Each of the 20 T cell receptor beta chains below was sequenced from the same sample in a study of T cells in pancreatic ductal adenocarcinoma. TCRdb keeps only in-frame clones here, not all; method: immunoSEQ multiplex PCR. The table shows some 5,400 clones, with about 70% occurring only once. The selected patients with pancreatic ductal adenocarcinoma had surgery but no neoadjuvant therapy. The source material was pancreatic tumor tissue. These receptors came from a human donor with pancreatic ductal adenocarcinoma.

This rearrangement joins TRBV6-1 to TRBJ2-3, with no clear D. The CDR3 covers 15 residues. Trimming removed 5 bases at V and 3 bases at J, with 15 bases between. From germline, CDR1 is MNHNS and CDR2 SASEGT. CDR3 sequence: CASSQDRVGTDTQYF. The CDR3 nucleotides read TGTGCCAGCAGTCAAGACCGGGTTGGGACAGATACGCAGTATTTT.

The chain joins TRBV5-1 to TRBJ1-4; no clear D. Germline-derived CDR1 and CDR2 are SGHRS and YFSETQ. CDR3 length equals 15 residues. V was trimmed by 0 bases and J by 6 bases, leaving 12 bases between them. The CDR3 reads CASSLDGEPYEKLFF. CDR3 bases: TGCGCCAGCAGCTTGGATGGAGAGCCTTATGAAAAACTGTTTTTT.

The CDR3 protein is CASSIVGRGNTIYF. The DNA for the CDR3 is TGTGCCAGCAGCATCGTAGGGAGAGGGAACACCATATATTTT. This chain connects TRBV5-6 to TRBJ1-3; unclear D gene. Germline-derived CDR1 and CDR2 are SGHDT and YYEEEE. The CDR3 is 14 amino acids. With 4 bases removed from V and 7 bases from J, the gap between germline ends came to 15 bases.

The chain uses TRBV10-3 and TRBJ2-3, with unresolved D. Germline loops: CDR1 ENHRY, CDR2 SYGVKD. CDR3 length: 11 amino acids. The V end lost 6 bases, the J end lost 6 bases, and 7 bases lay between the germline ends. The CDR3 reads CAISQEDTQYF. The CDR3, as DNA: TGTGCCATCAGCCAAGAGGATACGCAGTATTTT.

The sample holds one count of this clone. This CDR3 is CAWSVSRAVTEAFF. As DNA, the CDR3 is TGTGCCTGGAGTGTGAGCAGGGCGGTAACTGAAGCTTTCTTT. The chain recombines TRBV30 with TRBJ1-1, with a possible D match to TRBD1 (5 bases). Trimming removed 0 bases at V and 5 bases at J, with 13 bases between. Looked up from germline, CDR1 is GTSNPN and CDR2 is SVGIG (reference sequence). The CDR3 extends over 14 amino acids.

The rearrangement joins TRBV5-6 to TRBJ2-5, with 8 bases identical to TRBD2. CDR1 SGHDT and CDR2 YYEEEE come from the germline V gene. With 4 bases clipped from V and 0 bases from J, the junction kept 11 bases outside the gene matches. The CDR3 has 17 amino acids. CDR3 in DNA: TGTGCCAGCAGCCAGGTGGAGTCTAGCGGGTACCAAGAGACCCAGTACTTC. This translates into CASSQVESSGYQETQYF.

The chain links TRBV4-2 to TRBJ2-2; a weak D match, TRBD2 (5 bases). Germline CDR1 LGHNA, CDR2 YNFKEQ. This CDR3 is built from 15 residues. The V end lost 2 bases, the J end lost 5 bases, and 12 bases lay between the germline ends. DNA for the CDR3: TGTGCCAGCAGCCAAATGTTTGGAGGAACCGGGGAGCTGTTTTTT. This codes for CASSQMFGGTGELFF.

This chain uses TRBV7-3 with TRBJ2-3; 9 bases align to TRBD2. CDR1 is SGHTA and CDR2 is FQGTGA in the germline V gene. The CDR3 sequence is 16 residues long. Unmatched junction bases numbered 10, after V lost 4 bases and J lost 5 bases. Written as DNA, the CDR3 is TGTGCCAGCAGCTCGAACGGCGGGGGGGCAAGAGATACGCAGTATTTT. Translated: CASSSNGGGARDTQYF.

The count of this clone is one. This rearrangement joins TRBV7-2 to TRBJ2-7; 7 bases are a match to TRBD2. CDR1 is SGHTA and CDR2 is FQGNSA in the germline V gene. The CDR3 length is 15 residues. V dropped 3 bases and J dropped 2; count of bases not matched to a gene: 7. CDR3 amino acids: CASSFGGGEAYEQYF. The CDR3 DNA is TGTGCCAGCAGCTTTGGGGGGGGAGAGGCCTACGAGCAGTACTTC.

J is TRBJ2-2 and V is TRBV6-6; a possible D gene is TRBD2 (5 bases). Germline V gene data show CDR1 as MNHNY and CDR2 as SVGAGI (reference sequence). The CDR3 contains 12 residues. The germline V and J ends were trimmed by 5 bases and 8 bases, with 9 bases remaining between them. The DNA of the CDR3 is TGTGCCAGCAGTCTCCCGGGGGGGGAGCTGTTTTTT. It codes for CASSLPGGELFF.

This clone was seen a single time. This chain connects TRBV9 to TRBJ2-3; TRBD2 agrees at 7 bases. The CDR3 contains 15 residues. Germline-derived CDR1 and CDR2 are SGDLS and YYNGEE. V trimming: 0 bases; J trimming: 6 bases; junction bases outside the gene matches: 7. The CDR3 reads CASSVGGGPPDTQYF. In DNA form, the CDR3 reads TGTGCCAGCAGCGTAGGCGGGGGACCCCCGGATACGCAGTATTTT.

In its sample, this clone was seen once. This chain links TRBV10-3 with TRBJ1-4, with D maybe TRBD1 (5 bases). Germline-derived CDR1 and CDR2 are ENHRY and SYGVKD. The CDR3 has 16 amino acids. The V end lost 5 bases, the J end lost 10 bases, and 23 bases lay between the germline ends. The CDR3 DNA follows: TGTGCCATCAGTTCTCACTCAGGGTACCTCAAGGGAAAACTGTTTTTT. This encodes CAISSHSGYLKGKLFF.

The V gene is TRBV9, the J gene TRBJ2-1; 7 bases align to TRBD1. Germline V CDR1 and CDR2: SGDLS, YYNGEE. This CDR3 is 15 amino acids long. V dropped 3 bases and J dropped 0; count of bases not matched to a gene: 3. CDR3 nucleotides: TGTGCCAGCAGCGGACAGGGAAACTCCTACAATGAGCAGTTCTTC. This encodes CASSGQGNSYNEQFF.

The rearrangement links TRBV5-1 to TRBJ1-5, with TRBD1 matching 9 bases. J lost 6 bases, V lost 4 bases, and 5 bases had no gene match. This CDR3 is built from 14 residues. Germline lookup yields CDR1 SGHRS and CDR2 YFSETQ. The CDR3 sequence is CASSPGQGGQPQHF. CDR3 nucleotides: TGCGCCAGCAGCCCGGGACAGGGAGGTCAGCCCCAGCATTTT.

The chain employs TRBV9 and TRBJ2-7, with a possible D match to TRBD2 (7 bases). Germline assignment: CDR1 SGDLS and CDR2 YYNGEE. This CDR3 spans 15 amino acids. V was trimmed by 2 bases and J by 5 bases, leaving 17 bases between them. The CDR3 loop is CASSVEGGAYNEQYF. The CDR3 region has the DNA TGTGCCAGCAGCGTCGAAGGGGGGGCCTATAACGAGCAGTACTTC.

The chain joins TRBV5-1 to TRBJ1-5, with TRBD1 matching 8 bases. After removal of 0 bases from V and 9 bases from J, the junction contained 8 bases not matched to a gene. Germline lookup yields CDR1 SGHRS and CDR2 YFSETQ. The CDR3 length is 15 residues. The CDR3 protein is CASSLGTTGEGPQHF. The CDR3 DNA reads TGCGCCAGCAGCTTGGGTACGACAGGGGAAGGGCCCCAGCATTTT. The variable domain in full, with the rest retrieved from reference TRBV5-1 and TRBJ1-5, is KAGVTQTPRYLIKTRGQQVTLSCSPISGHRSVSWYQQTPGQGLQFLFEYFSETQRNKGNFPGRFSGRQFSNSRSEMNVSTLELGDSALYLCASSLGTTGEGPQHFGDGTRLSIL.

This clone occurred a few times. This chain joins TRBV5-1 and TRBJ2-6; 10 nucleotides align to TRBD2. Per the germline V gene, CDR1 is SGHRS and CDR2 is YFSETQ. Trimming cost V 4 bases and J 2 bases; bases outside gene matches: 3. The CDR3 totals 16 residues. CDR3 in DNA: TGCGCCAGCAGCACCGGGACTAGCGCTGGGGCCAACGTCCTGACTTTC. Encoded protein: CASSTGTSAGANVLTF.

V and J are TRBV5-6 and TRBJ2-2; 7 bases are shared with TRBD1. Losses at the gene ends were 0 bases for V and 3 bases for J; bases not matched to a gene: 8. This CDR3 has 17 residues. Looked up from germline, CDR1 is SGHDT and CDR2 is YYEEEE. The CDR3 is CASSLVSRQGDTGELFF. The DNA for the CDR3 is TGTGCCAGCAGCTTGGTGTCAAGACAGGGAGACACCGGGGAGCTGTTTTTT.

This CDR3 is CASSLGFGKTGLNTGELFF. The CDR3 nucleotides are TGTGCCAGCAGCTTAGGCTTTGGAAAGACAGGGCTGAACACCGGGGAGCTGTTTTTT. This chain links TRBV11-3 with TRBJ2-2; 7 nucleotides line up with TRBD1. Germline CDR1 SGHNT, CDR2 YENEEA. The CDR3 is 19 residues long. V shed 1 base, J shed 1 base, and the junction held 12 bases outside the gene matches.

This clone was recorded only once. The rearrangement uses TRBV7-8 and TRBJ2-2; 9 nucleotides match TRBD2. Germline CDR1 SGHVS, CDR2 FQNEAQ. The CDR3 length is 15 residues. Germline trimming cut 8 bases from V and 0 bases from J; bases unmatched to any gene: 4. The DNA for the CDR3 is TGTGCCAGCCAATCTAGCGGGACGAACACCGGGGAGCTGTTTTTT. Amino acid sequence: CASQSSGTNTGELFF.